The 27 T cell receptor beta chains listed next were all sequenced from one sample in a study of T-cell memory formation after mild COVID-19. TCRdb processed the 5' RACE reads anew with MiXCR; each CDR3 protein has one entry. The data show 290,000 or so distinct CDR3 sequences, roughly 21% seen once. The sequencing input was PBMCs or a T cell subset sorted from them (not recorded which). The receptors were gathered from a man aged 18 to 30 who had mild COVID-19 (a few samples of this study predate the infection). Cell type and time point are not known.

This clonotype was seen only a few times. The chain has TRBV5-1 and TRBJ2-5; TRBD2 aligns across 7 bases. In germline, CDR1 is SGHRS, CDR2 YFSETQ. This CDR3 is built from 18 residues. Trimming took 0 bases from V and 2 from J; bases not matched to a gene: 13. The CDR3 protein is CASSLEGWGPAGQETQYF. DNA for the CDR3: TGCGCCAGCAGCTTGGAGGGTTGGGGACCAGCGGGGCAAGAGACCCAGTACTTC.

A few counts support this clonotype. The chain combines TRBV2 with TRBJ1-4, with 9 positions matching TRBD1. This CDR3 comprises 12 residues. From germline, CDR1 is SNHLY and CDR2 FYNNEI. Trimming at V came to 8 bases and at J to 10 bases, leaving 5 bases not matched to a gene. CDR3 nucleotide sequence: TGTGCCAGCGAGAGACAGGGGGGAAAACTGTTTTTT. Translating gives CASERQGGKLFF.

The V gene is TRBV6-2 or TRBV6-3, the J gene TRBJ2-2; maybe TRBD1 (6 bases). Trimming cost V 5 bases and J 3 bases, with 13 bases left between them. CDR1 is MNHEY and CDR2 is SVGEGT in the germline V gene. The CDR3 is made up of 15 amino acids. The CDR3 region is CASSKDRIYTGELFF. The CDR3 nucleotides are TGTGCCAGCAGTAAAGACAGGATTTACACCGGGGAGCTGTTTTTT.

The chain joins TRBV7-2 to TRBJ1-1; D perhaps matches TRBD1 (5 bases). CDR1 is SGHTA, CDR2 FQGNSA, per germline. V was shortened by 2 bases and J by 0 bases, with 10 bases between the two germline ends. The CDR3 sequence is 15 residues long. For the CDR3, the DNA is TGTGCCAGCAGCTTACGGGGACCGCTGAACACTGAAGCTTTCTTT. Protein product: CASSLRGPLNTEAFF.

DNA for the CDR3: TGTGCCAGCAGGGCCCTGGGCGGGACAGATACGCAGTATTTT. Protein: CASRALGGTDTQYF. The gene calls are TRBV6-5 and TRBJ2-3, with D possibly TRBD2 on 5 matching bases. The CDR3 contains 14 residues. Germline values: CDR1 MNHEY, CDR2 SVGAGI. V lost 6 bases and J 3 bases, leaving 13 bases between the germline ends.

The chain is built from TRBV29-1 and TRBJ2-2; unclear D gene. This CDR3 spans 12 amino acids. The germline CDR1 and CDR2 sequences are SQVTM and ANQGSEA. Trimming shortened V by 4 bases and J by 4 bases, and 7 bases separated the two germline ends. The DNA of the CDR3 is TGCAGCGTTGTTGGGCCCACCGGGGAGCTGTTTTTT. Its translation is CSVVGPTGELFF.

V is TRBV27 and J is TRBJ2-7; weak D call: TRBD1 (6 bases). This CDR3 is built from 15 residues. Trimming took 5 bases from V and 5 from J, leaving 19 bases between them. Germline CDR1 reads MNHEY; CDR2 reads SMNVEV (reference sequence). The CDR3 DNA reads as TGTGCCAGCAGTCTAGGACAGAAAAAGCGTAACGAGCAGTACTTC. It yields the protein CASSLGQKKRNEQYF.

This sequence joins TRBV7-9 and TRBJ1-2; D unresolved. The CDR3 contains 14 residues. The germline gives CDR1 SEHNR, CDR2 FQNEAQ (reference sequence). V lost 0 bases and J 2 bases, leaving 7 bases between the germline ends. As DNA, the CDR3 is TGTGCCAGCAGCTTAGCGGCGCTAAACTATGGCTACACCTTC. It encodes CASSLAALNYGYTF.

The chain recombines TRBV5-1 with TRBJ2-3; either TRBD1 or TRBD2 may supply D (6 bases each). CDR3 length equals 14 residues. Germline V gene sequence: CDR1 SGHRS, CDR2 YFSETQ. V was pared by 6 bases and J by 4 bases, with 15 bases between. CDR3 region: CASKRGASSDTQYF. The CDR3 DNA sequence: TGCGCCAGCAAAAGGGGGGCGTCATCAGATACGCAGTATTTT.

This clonotype was seen only a few times. This chain links TRBV11-2 with TRBJ1-3, with 7 bases lining up with TRBD1. The CDR3 runs 12 residues. Germline V gives CDR1 SGHAT, CDR2 FQNNGV. The CDR3 here is CALPGGGNTIYF. CDR3 sequence (DNA): TGTGCGCTTCCAGGGGGAGGAAACACCATATATTTT.

The chain joins TRBV20-1 to TRBJ2-5, with a tentative D call TRBD1 (6 bases). Between the trimmed V and J ends, which lost 3 bases and 4 bases, there was a span of 15 bases. The CDR3 loop spans 14 amino acids. The germline CDR1 and CDR2 sequences are DFQATT and SNEGSKA (reference sequence). Written as DNA, the CDR3 is TGCAGTGCTAGGCTCAGGGGCTCGGCAGAGACCCAGTACTTC. Its protein product is CSARLRGSAETQYF.

The table lists this clonotype with a few counts. The chain has TRBV4-1 and TRBJ1-6, with D possibly being TRBD1 (6 bases). Trimming shortened V by 4 bases and J by 7 bases, and 11 bases separated the two germline ends. The length of the CDR3 is 14 residues. CDR1 and CDR2 (germline): MGHRA, YSYEKL. CDR3 DNA sequence: TGCGCCAGCAGCCCCTGGGGGGCGAATTCACCCCTCCACTTT. It specifies CASSPWGANSPLHF.

The V gene is TRBV4-3, the J gene TRBJ1-4; perhaps TRBD1 as D (6 bases). V gave up 3 bases and J gave up 4 bases, with 12 bases separating them. The CDR3 has 15 amino acids. Germline assignment: CDR1 LGHNA and CDR2 YSLEER. The CDR3 coding sequence is TGCGCCAGCAGCCACCAAACAGGGAATAATGAAAAACTGTTTTTT. The encoded protein is CASSHQTGNNEKLFF.

In its sample, this clonotype was seen a few times. The CDR3 spells CASTPVSTDTQYF. As DNA, the CDR3 is TGTGCCAGCACCCCCGTTAGTACAGATACGCAGTATTTT. The chain couples TRBV7-9 to TRBJ2-3; no definite D call. V was pared by 7 bases and J by 3 bases, with 11 bases between. This CDR3 has 13 amino acids. Germline-derived CDR1 and CDR2 are SEHNR and FQNEAQ (reference sequence).

V usage is TRBV11-1 and J usage is TRBJ2-3; 9 nucleotides align to TRBD2. Germline V CDR1 and CDR2: SGHAT, FQDESV (reference sequence). The CDR3 totals 15 residues. J lost 2 bases, V lost 4 bases, and 4 bases had no gene match. The CDR3 nucleotides are TGTGCCAGCAGCTCGACTAGCGGTTCCACAGATACGCAGTATTTT. This encodes CASSSTSGSTDTQYF. The full variable domain, in which reference TRBV11-1 and TRBJ2-3 provide the parts outside the CDR3, is EAEVAQSPRYKITEKSQAVAFWCDPISGHATLYWYRQILGQGPELLVQFQDESVVDDSQLPKDRFSAERLKGVDSTLKIQPAELGDSAMYLCASSSTSGSTDTQYFGPGTRLTVL.

A few counts support this clonotype. The rearrangement uses TRBV7-2 and TRBJ1-1; 9 bases fit TRBD1. This CDR3 spans 17 amino acids. Trimming cost V 5 bases and J 4 bases; bases outside gene matches: 14. The V gene's germline CDR1 is SGHTA and CDR2 FQGNSA. CDR3 protein: CASSDYRGRNSGTEAFF. The CDR3 coding sequence is TGTGCCAGCAGCGATTACAGGGGGCGAAATTCCGGCACTGAAGCTTTCTTT. The entire variable domain, with the rest obtained from reference TRBV7-2 and TRBJ1-1, is as follows: GAGVSQSPSNKVTEKGKDVELRCDPISGHTALYWYRQSLGQGLEFLIYFQGNSAPDKSGLPSDRFSAERTGGSVSTLTIQRTQQEDSAVYLCASSDYRGRNSGTEAFFGQGTRLTVV.

Many counts were recorded for this clonotype. The chain combines TRBV6-1 with TRBJ2-5; 9 positions agree with TRBD1. The germline CDR1 and CDR2 sequences are MNHNS and SASEGT. The junction had 14 bases not matched to a gene; V was cut back by 5 bases and J by 4 bases. CDR3 length equals 17 residues. The CDR3 nucleotides are TGTGCCAGCAGTCGAGCGACGGGACAGGGCTTTAGAGAGACCCAGTACTTC. Protein sequence: CASSRATGQGFRETQYF.

This rearrangement joins TRBV20-1 to TRBJ2-3; D assignment may be TRBD1 or TRBD2 (5 bases each). CDR1 is DFQATT, CDR2 SNEGSKA, per germline (reference sequence). V was shortened by 6 bases and J by 2 bases, with 15 bases between the two germline ends. The CDR3 contains 14 residues. The CDR3 protein is CSAAGTEITDTQYF. CDR3 sequence (DNA): TGCAGTGCGGCCGGGACGGAAATCACAGATACGCAGTATTTT.

Only a few counts were recorded for this clonotype. The chain joins TRBV6-5 to TRBJ2-6; 7 bases are shared with TRBD2. The V gene's germline CDR1 is MNHEY and CDR2 SVGAGI. This CDR3 contains 16 residues. Germline trimming cut 6 bases from V and 0 bases from J; bases unmatched to any gene: 5. The CDR3 region is CASSVERGSGANVLTF. CDR3 coding DNA: TGTGCCAGCAGCGTCGAGCGGGGCTCTGGGGCCAACGTCCTGACTTTC.

The rearrangement joins TRBV5-1 to TRBJ2-3; D ambiguous. CDR3 length: 14 amino acids. Germline V CDR1 and CDR2: SGHRS, YFSETQ. Trimming removed 3 bases from V and 2 bases from J, with 10 bases in between. The DNA of the CDR3 is TGCGCCAGCAGCTACTCAAAACTCACAGATACGCAGTATTTT. It encodes CASSYSKLTDTQYF.

This clonotype was detected a few times. The rearrangement uses TRBV12-3 or TRBV12-4 and TRBJ2-5; 10 bases match TRBD1. The CDR3 runs 14 residues. V was clipped by 5 bases and J by 5 bases; unmatched bases: 5. CDR3 in amino acids: CASSRGTGAETQYF. CDR3 coding DNA: TGTGCCAGCAGTAGGGGGACAGGGGCGGAGACCCAGTACTTC.

The chain recombines TRBV6-6 with TRBJ2-7; D unresolved. CDR3 length: 14 residues. The V gene lost 2 bases and the J gene lost 6 bases, with 14 bases spanning the gap. Germline values: CDR1 MNHNY, CDR2 SVGAGI (reference sequence). As DNA, the CDR3 is TGTGCCAGCAGTTACGCCCGGGCCTCGGGCGAGCAGTACTTC. This gives the protein CASSYARASGEQYF.

The table lists this clonotype with a few counts. V usage is TRBV6-1 and J usage is TRBJ2-2, with D unclear. Trimming shortened V by 7 bases and J by 2 bases, and 2 bases separated the two germline ends. This CDR3 comprises 11 residues. The germline CDR1 and CDR2 sequences are MNHNS and SASEGT. CDR3 bases: TGTGCCAGCATAAACACCGGGGAGCTGTTTTTT. Encoded protein: CASINTGELFF.

This chain links TRBV5-1 with TRBJ2-3; TRBD1 matches 7 bases. Germline lookup yields CDR1 SGHRS and CDR2 YFSETQ. J was trimmed by 2 bases and V by 4 bases; bases with no gene match: 4. The CDR3 sequence is 14 residues long. This chain's CDR3 is CASSPGQLTDTQYF. The CDR3 nucleotides are TGCGCCAGCAGCCCGGGACAGCTCACAGATACGCAGTATTTT. The full variable domain, in which reference TRBV5-1 and TRBJ2-3 provide the parts outside the CDR3, is KAGVTQTPRYLIKTRGQQVTLSCSPISGHRSVSWYQQTPGQGLQFLFEYFSETQRNKGNFPGRFSGRQFSNSRSEMNVSTLELGDSALYLCASSPGQLTDTQYFGPGTRLTVL.

The rearrangement joins TRBV6-2 or TRBV6-3 to TRBJ2-1; D uncertain. Per the germline V gene, CDR1 is MNHEY and CDR2 is SVGEGT. Between the trimmed V and J ends, which lost 6 bases and 7 bases, there was a span of 16 bases. This CDR3 contains 14 residues. CDR3 amino acids: CASSPHVGKNEQFF. In nucleotides, the CDR3 is TGTGCCAGCAGCCCGCACGTGGGGAAAAATGAGCAGTTCTTC.

The CDR3 DNA reads as TGTGCCAGCAGTGAACCACGGATTTGGGGCTACACCTTC. Its translation: CASSEPRIWGYTF. The chain joins TRBV2 to TRBJ1-2, with D unresolved. Germline assignment: CDR1 SNHLY and CDR2 FYNNEI. The V and J ends lost 2 bases and 8 bases respectively, with 12 bases between them. The CDR3 contains 13 residues.

This clonotype came up many times. The V gene is TRBV20-1, the J gene TRBJ2-5; D possibly corresponds to TRBD2 (5 bases). This CDR3 has 14 amino acids. CDR1 and CDR2 from the germline V gene are DFQATT and SNEGSKA (reference sequence). Trimming stripped 2 bases from V and 2 bases from J, with 12 bases between. CDR3 in amino acids: CSARKWGEQETQYF. CDR3 sequence (DNA): TGCAGTGCTAGAAAGTGGGGAGAGCAAGAGACCCAGTACTTC.